The rows below give T cell receptor beta chains drawn from one sample of a study of blood T cell repertoires in COVID-19. Here immunoSEQ multiplex PCR was the method, and the copy in TCRdb shows in-frame clones only, minus some. Found here are roughly 290,000 clones, 80% to 85% of them singletons; the top ten hold around a sixth. Sequencing input: peripheral blood. These receptors were taken from a person in their 70s with COVID-19, enrolled during active disease. CDR3s include the opening cysteine and the closing phenylalanine or tryptophan. Each record gives: D gene, J gene, V gene, clone size, CDR3 DNA, CDR3 protein. D genes are given only for firm matches. Clone size is given for some rows only: seen once, a few or many times, or a class if the clone is expanded.

NA,TRBJ1-2,TRBV6-2/TRBV6-3,NA,TGTGCCAGCAGTTCTCAGGGTTTCTATGGCTACACCTTC,CASSSQGFYGYTF
NA,TRBJ2-7,TRBV6-2/TRBV6-3,once,TGTGCCAGCAGTTACTCAGCCGAGTCAGGCTACGAGCAGTACTTC,CASSYSAESGYEQYF
TRBD1,TRBJ1-2,TRBV19,NA,TGTGCCAGTAGTGCCCAACAGGGGAGCTATGGCTACACCTTC,CASSAQQGSYGYTF
NA,TRBJ2-7,TRBV10-2,NA,TGCGCCAGCACTCCAGGCTACGAGCAGTACTTC,CASTPGYEQYF
NA,TRBJ1-6,TRBV4-2,NA,TGTGCCAGCAGCCAAGAAGGGGCTAATTCACCCCTCCACTTT,CASSQEGANSPLHF
NA,TRBJ2-1,TRBV19,NA,TGTGCCAGTAGTATCGAGGGTAATGAGCAGTTCTTC,CASSIEGNEQFF
NA,TRBJ2-1,TRBV18,once,TGTGCCAGCTCACCCCTAGTTGCCGATAGCCATGAGCAGTTCTTC,CASSPLVADSHEQFF
NA,TRBJ2-7,TRBV7-9,NA,TGTGCCAGCAGCTGGGGGACAATTGACGAGCAGTACTTC,CASSWGTIDEQYF
TRBD2,TRBJ2-7,TRBV6-5,NA,TGTGCCAGCAGAAAGGGACTAGCGGGGCACGAGCAGTACTTC,CASRKGLAGHEQYF
TRBD1,TRBJ1-2,TRBV5-4,NA,TGTGCCAGCAGCCCTCAGACAGGGAACTATGGCTACACCTTC,CASSPQTGNYGYTF
TRBD2,TRBJ2-3,TRBV9,NA,TGTGCCAGCAGCGTTGCTAGCGGGACAGATACGCAGTATTTT,CASSVASGTDTQYF
NA,TRBJ2-2,TRBV18,NA,TGTGCCAGCTCACCACGTCGGACTGCGAACACCGGGGAGCTGTTTTTT,CASSPRRTANTGELFF
TRBD2,TRBJ2-7,TRBV4-3,NA,TGCGCCAGCAGCCAAGATCTAGCGGGAGCCTACGAGCAGTACTTC,CASSQDLAGAYEQYF
TRBD1,TRBJ1-1,TRBV4-3,NA,TGCGCCAGCAGCCACTCAACAGGGGGCATTAGGTCTGACACTGAAGCTTTCTTT,CASSHSTGGIRSDTEAFF
TRBD1,TRBJ1-1,TRBV3-1/TRBV3-2,NA,TGTGCCAGCAGCTCCGACAGGGGTAGGACTGAAGCTTTCTTT,CASSSDRGRTEAFF
NA,TRBJ2-7,TRBV6-6,once,TGTGCCAGCAGTTACGCAGGGGTGGACGAGCAGTACTTC,CASSYAGVDEQYF
TRBD2,TRBJ2-1,TRBV5-5,NA,TGTGCCAGCAGCGACATAGGACTAGTGGCCAATGAGCAGTTCTTC,CASSDIGLVANEQFF
NA,TRBJ1-1,TRBV13,NA,TGTGCCAGCAGGCCCCCGGTGAACACTGAAGCTTTCTTT,CASRPPVNTEAFF
NA,TRBJ2-2,TRBV5-5,NA,TGTGCCAGCAGCCCCGGTACCGGGGAGCTGTTTTTT,CASSPGTGELFF
NA,TRBJ2-3,TRBV19,NA,TGTGCCAGTAGGCTAGCGAGCACAGATACGCAGTATTTT,CASRLASTDTQYF
NA,TRBJ1-5,TRBV6-5,NA,TGTGCCAGCAGTTATATCGGTAGCAATCAGCCCCAGCATTTT,CASSYIGSNQPQHF
NA,TRBJ1-2,TRBV6-6,NA,TGTGCCAGCAGTCTTTACCCGGCGGGAAGCTACAACTATGGCTACACCTTC,CASSLYPAGSYNYGYTF
NA,TRBJ2-5,TRBV28,NA,TGTGCCAGCAGGAACAGGGCGGGGACCCAGTACTTC,CASRNRAGTQYF
NA,TRBJ1-1,TRBV11-2,NA,TGTGCCAGCAGCTTAGATCGATTGTTCGAGGGGAACACTGAAGCTTTCTTT,CASSLDRLFEGNTEAFF